This T cell receptor (beta chain) was captured in a study of PD-1 blockade in classical Hodgkin lymphoma. Some clones are missing from TCRdb's copy, which holds only in-frame ones; the method was immunoSEQ multiplex PCR. The table includes more than 4,000 clones, 81% detected once. Points on this clone: As yet, its antigen is unknown.

Findings and caveats of the study: Relapsed/refractory patients reportedly had the lowest baseline TCR diversity, below newly diagnosed patients, who were below healthy donors.

Time point indicated: newly diagnosed, previously untreated cHL patient sample. Researchers pulled CD8+ T cells out of thawed PBMCs using magnetic negative selection. Comparison samples consisted of PBMCs from newly diagnosed, untreated classical Hodgkin lymphoma. The CDR3 consists of 15 residues. Germline-derived CDR1 and CDR2 are LNHNV and YYDKDF (reference sequence). The junction had 4 bases not matched to a gene; V was cut back by 0 bases and J by 11 bases. The TCR sequence derives from a human donor with classical Hodgkin lymphoma. Sequencing was done on a sample of CD8+ T cells from blood. The chain carries TRBV15 and TRBJ2-1; the match to TRBD2 covers 13 bases. The CDR3 coding sequence is TGTGCCACCAGCAGAGATCGGACTAGCGGGAGCAAGCAGTTCTTC. It translates to CATSRDRTSGSKQFF.